Below, 28 T cell receptor beta chains from the same sample are listed, as sequenced in a study of Ad26.COV2.S vaccination and SARS-CoV-2 variants. Treatment denoted: around 19 received Ad26.COV2.S at low or high dose, single or two shots; five or six received placebo; per-sample allocation not given. Specimen acquisition occurred on day 63 following the initial vaccine or placebo injection. Measured with immunoSEQ multiplex PCR; TCRdb has only the in-frame clones, and not every one. The sample contains 400,000 to 500,000 clones, roughly 88% of which appear only once. Sample: peripheral blood, taken in a trial of Ad26.COV2.S vaccine versus placebo. These TCRs come from a person between 18 and 65 years old who received the Ad26.COV2.S COVID-19 vaccine or a placebo.

The chain recombines TRBV7-3 with TRBJ2-5; 12 positions agree with TRBD1. This CDR3 has 15 amino acids. V shed 3 bases and J 5 bases; nucleotides not matched to a gene: 4. Germline lookup yields CDR1 SGHTA and CDR2 FQGTGA. CDR3 DNA sequence: TGTGCCAGCAGCTTGGGACAGGGGGCTGGGGAGACCCAGTACTTC. As protein: CASSLGQGAGETQYF.

This clone came up once. This CDR3 reads CASAPSGAQRDTQYF. CDR3 DNA: TGTGCCAGCGCCCCGTCCGGGGCTCAGAGGGATACGCAGTATTTT. The genes are TRBV6-6 and TRBJ2-3; D tentatively reads TRBD1 or TRBD2 (5 bases each). Looked up from germline, CDR1 is MNHNY and CDR2 is SVGAGI (reference sequence). The CDR3 loop spans 15 amino acids. V was clipped by 8 bases and J by 6 bases, with 21 bases between them.

The J gene is TRBJ2-5, the V gene TRBV5-8; 8 bases are shared with TRBD1. Germline CDR1 reads SGHTS; CDR2 reads YDEGEE. V gave up 5 bases and J gave up 3 bases; unmatched junction bases: 3. This CDR3 is built from 13 residues. For the CDR3, the DNA is TGTGCCAGCAGGCGGACAGGGAAAGAGACCCAGTACTTC. Translating gives CASRRTGKETQYF.

This clone occurred a few times. This chain uses TRBV19 with TRBJ1-3; D gene unclear. The CDR3 totals 17 residues. The V end was cut by 0 bases, the J end by 0 bases, with 12 bases between. CDR1 LNHDA and CDR2 SQIVND come from the germline V gene (reference sequence). This CDR3 reads CASSIEPGYVSGNTIYF. As DNA, the CDR3 is TGTGCCAGTAGTATAGAACCGGGGTACGTCTCTGGAAACACCATATATTTT.

The chain combines TRBV14 with TRBJ2-7; no clear D. The CDR3 contains 14 residues. The germline V gene encodes CDR1 SGHDN and CDR2 FVKESK. V gave up 2 bases and J gave up 3 bases, with 11 bases separating them. This chain's CDR3 is CASSQSVRYYEQYF. CDR3 nucleotide sequence: TGTGCCAGCAGCCAAAGTGTGCGATACTACGAGCAGTACTTC.

The chain links TRBV19 to TRBJ2-7; possibly TRBD2 for D (6 bases). The V end was cut by 2 bases, the J end by 3 bases, with 11 bases between. The V gene's germline CDR1 is LNHDA and CDR2 SQIVND (reference sequence). The CDR3 runs to 14 residues. CDR3 loop: CASSIMGGSYEQYF. CDR3 in DNA: TGTGCCAGTAGTATAATGGGGGGAAGCTACGAGCAGTACTTC.

This chain uses TRBV7-2 with TRBJ2-1; 12 nucleotides match TRBD2. The length of the CDR3 is 16 residues. V trimming: 1 base; J trimming: 7 bases; junction bases outside the gene matches: 5. Germline V gene sequence: CDR1 SGHTA, CDR2 FQGNSA. The CDR3 DNA reads TGTGCCAGCAGCTTAGGTCCTAGCGGGGGGGTGAATGAGCAGTTCTTC. As protein: CASSLGPSGGVNEQFF.

The rearrangement uses TRBV2 and TRBJ2-2; D ambiguous. The V end lost 3 bases, the J end lost 3 bases, and 2 bases lay between the germline ends. This CDR3 has 12 residues. Germline loops: CDR1 SNHLY, CDR2 FYNNEI. The CDR3 reads CASSDHTGELFF. CDR3 in DNA: TGTGCCAGCAGTGACCACACCGGGGAGCTGTTTTTT.

This rearrangement joins TRBV5-8 to TRBJ2-5; D not certain. CDR3 length: 16 amino acids. Germline V CDR1 and CDR2: SGHTS, YDEGEE. V gave up 0 bases and J gave up 2 bases, with 14 bases separating them. The CDR3 loop reads CASSLGLGKRQETQYF. Written as DNA, the CDR3 is TGTGCCAGCAGCTTGGGGCTGGGAAAGAGGCAAGAGACCCAGTACTTC.

A few counts support this clone. This rearrangement joins TRBV5-1 to TRBJ1-1, with TRBD1 matching 7 bases. The CDR3 extends over 12 amino acids. The germline V gene encodes CDR1 SGHRS and CDR2 YFSETQ. V lost 3 bases, J lost 5 bases, and 1 base stayed unmatched. The chain's CDR3 is CASSWTGTEAFF. The CDR3 nucleotides are TGCGCCAGCAGCTGGACAGGAACTGAAGCTTTCTTT.

Turning to this clone: This CDR3 is also generated by other DNA sequences in the sample. This chain joins TRBV12-3 or TRBV12-4 and TRBJ2-3; a possible D gene is TRBD2 (6 bases). The CDR3 length is 12 residues. The V end was cut by 6 bases, the J end by 5 bases, with 9 bases between. CDR3 sequence: CASSLGGDTQYF. CDR3 DNA sequence: TGTGCCAGCAGCCTCGGGGGAGATACGCAGTATTTT.

The chain joins TRBV12-3 or TRBV12-4 to TRBJ2-7; D is perhaps TRBD1 (5 bases). The V gene lost 4 bases and the J gene lost 7 bases, with 14 bases spanning the gap. The CDR3 runs 13 residues. CDR3 DNA sequence: TGTGCCAGCAGTTCCCGACAGTTGAGGGAGCAGTACTTC. Its translation: CASSSRQLREQYF.

The genes are TRBV3-1 (or the pseudogene TRBV3-2) and TRBJ1-2, with TRBD1 matching 7 bases. The CDR3 is 14 residues long. V was clipped by 1 base and J by 4 bases; unmatched bases: 3. From germline, CDR1 is LGHDT and CDR2 YNNKEL (reference sequence). CDR3 loop: CASSQGQGIYGYTF. CDR3 sequence (DNA): TGTGCCAGCAGCCAAGGACAGGGAATCTATGGCTACACCTTC.

The chain carries TRBV12-5 and TRBJ1-1; D is possibly TRBD1 (6 bases). The germline V gene has CDR1 LGHNT and CDR2 FRNRAP. V was cut by 6 bases and J by 1 base, with 9 bases left in between. The CDR3 is 13 amino acids. In DNA form, the CDR3 reads TGTGCTAGTGGGCCGGGACAGAACACTGAAGCTTTCTTT. It codes for CASGPGQNTEAFF.

Only a few counts were recorded for this clone. J is TRBJ1-5 and V is TRBV5-1; 10 bases map to TRBD1. J gave up 6 bases and V 5 bases, and 8 bases lay outside the gene matches. The CDR3 runs to 15 residues. Germline loops: CDR1 SGHRS, CDR2 YFSETQ. The CDR3 protein is CASRSGTGVGQPQHF. CDR3 coding DNA: TGCGCCAGCAGGTCCGGGACAGGGGTGGGTCAGCCCCAGCATTTT.

This clone was detected once. The rearrangement joins TRBV11-3 to TRBJ2-7; perhaps TRBD1 as D (5 bases). Germline V gives CDR1 SGHNT, CDR2 YENEEA. The CDR3 totals 14 residues. V was shortened by 0 bases and J by 6 bases, with 12 bases between the two germline ends. The CDR3 coding sequence is TGTGCCAGCAGCTTAGATGGGCAGGGTCTCGAGCAGTACTTC. Its translation: CASSLDGQGLEQYF.

The chain joins TRBV4-3 to TRBJ1-4; no reliable D call. The V gene lost 4 bases and the J gene lost 7 bases, with 16 bases spanning the gap. CDR3 length: 15 residues. Germline lookup yields CDR1 LGHNA and CDR2 YSLEER. The CDR3 DNA sequence: TGCGCCAGCAGCCTTCAGTGGACCGGGAGTGAAAAACTGTTTTTT. Translated: CASSLQWTGSEKLFF.

This clone was counted between two and nine times. The chain links TRBV10-3 to TRBJ1-4; 8 bases line up with TRBD1. Losses at the gene ends were 0 bases for V and 5 bases for J; bases not matched to a gene: 11. CDR3 length: 18 amino acids. Looked up from germline, CDR1 is ENHRY and CDR2 is SYGVKD. CDR3 amino acids: CAISESGRGREGNEKLFF. CDR3 nucleotides: TGTGCCATCAGTGAGTCCGGCAGGGGGCGAGAAGGGAATGAAAAACTGTTTTTT.

The V call is TRBV7-8, the J call TRBJ1-1, with a possible D match to TRBD1 (5 bases). The CDR3 extends over 15 amino acids. CDR1 is SGHVS, CDR2 FQNEAQ, per germline. V dropped 1 base and J dropped 2 bases, with 11 bases sitting between them. In DNA form, the CDR3 reads TGTGCCAGCAGCTTAGGTTCGACAGTAAACACTGAAGCTTTCTTT. Translation: CASSLGSTVNTEAFF.

The rearrangement uses TRBV5-1 and TRBJ1-4, with 7 positions matching TRBD1. This CDR3 region has 12 residues. Unmatched junction bases numbered 5, after V lost 2 bases and J lost 13 bases. From germline, CDR1 is SGHRS and CDR2 YFSETQ. The CDR3 is CASSFDRVTLFF. CDR3 bases: TGCGCCAGCAGCTTTGACAGGGTGACACTGTTTTTT.

The chain carries TRBV7-9 and TRBJ2-1; either TRBD1 or TRBD2 may fit D (5 bases each). Trimming removed 1 base at V and 5 bases at J, with 9 bases between. The CDR3 covers 14 residues. Germline-derived CDR1 and CDR2 are SEHNR and FQNEAQ (reference sequence). The CDR3 sequence: CASSLEGRDNEQFF. CDR3 bases: TGTGCCAGCAGCTTAGAGGGACGCGACAATGAGCAGTTCTTC.

This chain joins TRBV3-1 (or the pseudogene TRBV3-2) and TRBJ1-2; unclear D gene. The CDR3 has 18 residues. Trimming stripped 1 base from V and 5 bases from J, with 23 bases between. Germline values: CDR1 LGHDT, CDR2 YNNKEL (reference sequence). The CDR3 loop is CASSQGAPKREGSYGYTF. The CDR3, as DNA: TGTGCCAGCAGCCAAGGGGCACCCAAGAGAGAAGGGTCTTATGGCTACACCTTC.

The V call is TRBV7-3, the J call TRBJ2-1, with no clear D. The CDR3 has 13 residues. Trimming took off 0 bases at V and 5 bases at J, with 5 bases between the two ends. Germline values: CDR1 SGHTA, CDR2 FQGTGA. Here the CDR3 reads CASSLTRNNEQFF. The CDR3 DNA is TGTGCCAGCAGCTTAACCCGAAACAATGAGCAGTTCTTC.

The chain links TRBV20-1 to TRBJ2-1, with a weak D call TRBD1 (6 bases). V gave up 6 bases and J gave up 13 bases, with 16 bases separating them. CDR3 length equals 11 residues. Germline lookup yields CDR1 DFQATT and CDR2 SNEGSKA (reference sequence). CDR3 region: CSAIGGMEQFF. DNA of the CDR3: TGCAGTGCCATTGGGGGCATGGAACAGTTCTTC.

The genes are TRBV7-8 and TRBJ1-2, with D perhaps matching TRBD1 (6 bases). This CDR3 is built from 13 residues. The germline V gene has CDR1 SGHVS and CDR2 FQNEAQ. Trimming took off 8 bases at V and 4 bases at J, with 14 bases between the two ends. The CDR3 nucleotides read TGTGCCAGCCGAAACCAGGGGTCCTATGGCTACACCTTC. Protein sequence: CASRNQGSYGYTF.

This clone has just one count. The chain has TRBV7-2 and TRBJ2-7; D ambiguous. V was shortened by 6 bases and J by 2 bases, with 14 bases between the two germline ends. The germline V gene encodes CDR1 SGHTA and CDR2 FQGNSA. This CDR3 has 14 residues. CDR3 in DNA: TGTGCCAGCAGAGTGGCAATGCCGGCCTACGAGCAGTACTTC. Translated: CASRVAMPAYEQYF.

This rearrangement joins TRBV27 to TRBJ2-3; 11 bases are a match to TRBD2. CDR1 and CDR2 (germline): MNHEY, SMNVEV (reference sequence). After removal of 7 bases from V and 0 bases from J, the junction contained 18 bases not matched to a gene. CDR3 length: 20 amino acids. CDR3 DNA: TGTGCCAGCATGCTCGCACTAGCGGGGGTCCCGACACTGAGCACAGATACGCAGTATTTT. Residues: CASMLALAGVPTLSTDTQYF.

This sequence joins TRBV27 and TRBJ2-1; D is perhaps TRBD2 (5 bases). CDR1 is MNHEY, CDR2 SMNVEV, per germline (reference sequence). Trimming removed 8 bases from V and 4 bases from J, with 15 bases in between. CDR3 length: 14 amino acids. The CDR3 region has the DNA TGTGCCAGCTCGCAAGGGAGTGGGTACAATGAGCAGTTCTTC. Amino acids: CASSQGSGYNEQFF.